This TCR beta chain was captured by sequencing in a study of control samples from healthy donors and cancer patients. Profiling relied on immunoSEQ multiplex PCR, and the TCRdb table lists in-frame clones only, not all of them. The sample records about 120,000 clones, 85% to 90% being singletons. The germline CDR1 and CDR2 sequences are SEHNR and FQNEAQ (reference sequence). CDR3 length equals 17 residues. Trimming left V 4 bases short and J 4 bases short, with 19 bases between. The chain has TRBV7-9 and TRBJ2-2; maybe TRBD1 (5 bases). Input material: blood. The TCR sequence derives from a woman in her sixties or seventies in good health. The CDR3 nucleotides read TGTGCCAGCAGCTCCGACGTCAGGGTGTTCGGCACCGGGGAGCTGTTTTTT. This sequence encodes CASSSDVRVFGTGELFF.